The rows below give T cell receptor beta chains drawn from one sample of a study of cytomegalovirus exposure and HLA in healthy donors. Sequencing used immunoSEQ multiplex PCR; TCRdb keeps in-frame clones, though not all of them. Among 110,000 or so clones listed, about 9.4% were seen once. The sequenced sample was PBMCs. These receptors all come from a woman aged 40 to 50 in good health and CMV-seropositive. CDR3s leave out the opening cysteine and the closing phenylalanine or tryptophan. Expanded clones are given a class, and other clones once, few, many or no size at all.

V gene: TRBV6-5
CDR3 length: 12
clone size: few
CDR3 protein: ASRLYRAQETQY

V gene: TRBV2
CDR3 length: 13
clone size: few
CDR3 protein: ASSEDAGNNQPQH

V gene: TRBV15
CDR3 length: 11
clone size: -
CDR3 protein: ATSRDPRDEQF

V gene: TRBV5-5
CDR3 length: 11
clone size: few
CDR3 protein: ASSTGGHTEAF

V gene: TRBV29-1
CDR3 length: 18
clone size: few
CDR3 protein: SVGLSKLAGGRTFYNEQF

V gene: TRBV9
CDR3 length: 12
clone size: few
CDR3 protein: ASSVGQGAYEQY

V gene: TRBV10-2
CDR3 length: 8
clone size: -
CDR3 protein: ASGRAEAF

V gene: TRBV28
CDR3 length: 11
clone size: -
CDR3 protein: ASSLSIGRELF

V gene: TRBV6-6
CDR3 length: 9
clone size: few
CDR3 protein: ASSPGGLRH

V gene: TRBV2
CDR3 length: 10
clone size: -
CDR3 protein: AISTVSYGHT

V gene: TRBV6-5
CDR3 length: 9
clone size: -
CDR3 protein: ASSYGAGAF

V gene: TRBV5-4
CDR3 length: 13
clone size: -
CDR3 protein: ASSLGGRVSTEAF

V gene: TRBV7-7
CDR3 length: 13
clone size: few
CDR3 protein: ASSFYRGQEQPQH

V gene: TRBV15
CDR3 length: 10
clone size: few
CDR3 protein: ATSAGLSEQF

V gene: TRBV18
CDR3 length: 11
clone size: -
CDR3 protein: ASSPPGGYEQY

V gene: TRBV5-1
CDR3 length: 13
clone size: -
CDR3 protein: ASSRGGGSSTEAF

V gene: TRBV5-1
CDR3 length: 13
clone size: -
CDR3 protein: ASSWPDRATREQY

V gene: TRBV6-5
CDR3 length: 12
clone size: few
CDR3 protein: ASSPGQGNYGYT

V gene: TRBV30
CDR3 length: 10
clone size: few
CDR3 protein: AWGTESYEQY

V gene: TRBV27
CDR3 length: 15
clone size: -
CDR3 protein: ASSFYSGTENTGELF

V gene: TRBV19
CDR3 length: 13
clone size: few
CDR3 protein: ASSMKGAANYGYT

V gene: TRBV2
CDR3 length: 13
clone size: few
CDR3 protein: ASSESGQPNTEAF

V gene: TRBV28
CDR3 length: 10
clone size: -
CDR3 protein: ASGQGNEKLF

V gene: TRBV6-5
CDR3 length: 11
clone size: -
CDR3 protein: ATRTSVSGELF

V gene: TRBV7-9
CDR3 length: 13
clone size: -
CDR3 protein: ASSQTSANTGELF

V gene: TRBV2
CDR3 length: 10
clone size: -
CDR3 protein: ASSELWEGQY

V gene: TRBV6-4
CDR3 length: 11
clone size: few
CDR3 protein: ASSASANYGYT

V gene: TRBV4-1
CDR3 length: 11
clone size: -
CDR3 protein: ASSQAERVEAF

V gene: TRBV19
CDR3 length: 11
clone size: once
CDR3 protein: ASRARGRAEAF

V gene: TRBV18
CDR3 length: 13
clone size: -
CDR3 protein: ASSPQPGLDYGYT

V gene: TRBV7-8
CDR3 length: 12
clone size: once
CDR3 protein: ASSFGDSDNEQF

V gene: TRBV6-1
CDR3 length: 12
clone size: few
CDR3 protein: ASSAGLISYEQY

V gene: TRBV5-4
CDR3 length: 14
clone size: few
CDR3 protein: ASSPSNRGLSYEQY

V gene: TRBV10-1
CDR3 length: 13
clone size: few
CDR3 protein: ASSRTPGGQETQY

V gene: TRBV7-9
CDR3 length: 11
clone size: few
CDR3 protein: ASSPGQNTEAF

V gene: TRBV5-4
CDR3 length: 13
clone size: few
CDR3 protein: ASSLGVGQGMAQY

V gene: TRBV4-2
CDR3 length: 14
clone size: few
CDR3 protein: ASSPTLGRDDQPQH

V gene: TRBV30
CDR3 length: 14
clone size: few
CDR3 protein: AWSGRRVLIGNTIY

V gene: TRBV15
CDR3 length: 14
clone size: -
CDR3 protein: ATSSPSGESAYEQY

V gene: TRBV7-9
CDR3 length: 10
clone size: few
CDR3 protein: ASSLLGNEQY

V gene: TRBV4-1
CDR3 length: 13
clone size: once
CDR3 protein: ASSQVGGEKETQY

V gene: TRBV5-1
CDR3 length: 14
clone size: -
CDR3 protein: ASSLGDRGNTGELF

V gene: TRBV10-1
CDR3 length: 13
clone size: -
CDR3 protein: ASSGQNPGTGELF

V gene: TRBV10-3
CDR3 length: 13
clone size: few
CDR3 protein: AISEGASGGLEQF

V gene: TRBV15
CDR3 length: 14
clone size: many
CDR3 protein: ATSRGSGTGLNEQF

V gene: TRBV30
CDR3 length: 11
clone size: few
CDR3 protein: AWSVGQNYEQY

V gene: TRBV6-4
CDR3 length: 13
clone size: few
CDR3 protein: ASSDSAGGYNEQF

V gene: TRBV19
CDR3 length: 12
clone size: few
CDR3 protein: ASSIGGENTEAF

V gene: TRBV27
CDR3 length: 15
clone size: -
CDR3 protein: ASSDRDRGQERYGYT

V gene: TRBV5-6
CDR3 length: 13
clone size: few
CDR3 protein: ASSPWTGGNPPQH

V gene: TRBV5-4
CDR3 length: 12
clone size: -
CDR3 protein: ASSLGGINQPQH

V gene: TRBV6-4
CDR3 length: 11
clone size: -
CDR3 protein: ASSTGVGTEAF

V gene: TRBV19
CDR3 length: 13
clone size: few
CDR3 protein: ASSIETGTYNEQF

V gene: TRBV5-4
CDR3 length: 11
clone size: -
CDR3 protein: ASSIQGNYGYT

V gene: TRBV6-5
CDR3 length: 13
clone size: -
CDR3 protein: ASRIAAGGVETQY